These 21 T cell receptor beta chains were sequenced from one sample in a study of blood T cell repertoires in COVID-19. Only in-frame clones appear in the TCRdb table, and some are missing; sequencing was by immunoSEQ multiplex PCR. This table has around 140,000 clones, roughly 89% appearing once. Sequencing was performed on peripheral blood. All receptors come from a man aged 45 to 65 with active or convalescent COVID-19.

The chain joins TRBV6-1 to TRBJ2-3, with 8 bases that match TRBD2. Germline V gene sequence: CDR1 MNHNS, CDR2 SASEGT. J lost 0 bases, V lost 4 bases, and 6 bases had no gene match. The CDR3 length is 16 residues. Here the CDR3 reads CASSVTSGTSTDTQYF. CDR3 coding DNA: TGTGCCAGCAGTGTCACTAGCGGAACTAGCACAGATACGCAGTATTTT.

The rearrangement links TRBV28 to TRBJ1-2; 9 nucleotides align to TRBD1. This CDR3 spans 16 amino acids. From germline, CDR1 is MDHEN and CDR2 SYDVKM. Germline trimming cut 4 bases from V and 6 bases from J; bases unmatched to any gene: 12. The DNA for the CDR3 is TGTGCCAGCAGTTCCTCGACCACAGGGGGCGCGGATGGCTACACCTTC. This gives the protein CASSSSTTGGADGYTF.

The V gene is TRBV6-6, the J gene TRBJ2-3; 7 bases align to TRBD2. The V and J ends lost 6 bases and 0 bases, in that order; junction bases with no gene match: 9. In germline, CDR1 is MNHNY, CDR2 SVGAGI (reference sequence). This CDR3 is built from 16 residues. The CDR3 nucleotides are TGTGCCAGCAGCCCCGGGAGGACTACTAGCACAGATACGCAGTATTTT. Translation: CASSPGRTTSTDTQYF.

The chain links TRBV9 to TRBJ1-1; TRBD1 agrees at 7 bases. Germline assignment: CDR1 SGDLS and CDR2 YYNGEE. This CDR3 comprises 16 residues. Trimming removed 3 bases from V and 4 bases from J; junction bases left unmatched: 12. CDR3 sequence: CASSARETGLITEAFF. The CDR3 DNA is TGTGCCAGCAGCGCCCGTGAGACAGGGTTGATCACTGAAGCTTTCTTT.

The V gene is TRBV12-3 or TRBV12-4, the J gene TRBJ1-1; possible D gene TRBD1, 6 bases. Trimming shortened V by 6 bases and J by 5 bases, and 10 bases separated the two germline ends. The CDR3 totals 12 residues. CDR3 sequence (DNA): TGTGCCAGCAGCCGGACAGTGACTGAAGCTTTCTTT. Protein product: CASSRTVTEAFF.

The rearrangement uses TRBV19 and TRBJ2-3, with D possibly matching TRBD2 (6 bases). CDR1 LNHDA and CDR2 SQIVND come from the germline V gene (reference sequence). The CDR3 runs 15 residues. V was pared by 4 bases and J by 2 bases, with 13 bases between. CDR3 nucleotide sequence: TGTGCCAGTAGTACCGAGGGGAGGAACACAGATACGCAGTATTTT. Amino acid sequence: CASSTEGRNTDTQYF. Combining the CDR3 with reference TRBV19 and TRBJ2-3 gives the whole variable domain DGGITQSPKYLFRKEGQNVTLSCEQNLNHDAMYWYRQDPGQGLRLIYYSQIVNDFQKGDIAEGYSVSREKKESFPLTVTSAQKNPTAFYLCASSTEGRNTDTQYFGPGTRLTVL.

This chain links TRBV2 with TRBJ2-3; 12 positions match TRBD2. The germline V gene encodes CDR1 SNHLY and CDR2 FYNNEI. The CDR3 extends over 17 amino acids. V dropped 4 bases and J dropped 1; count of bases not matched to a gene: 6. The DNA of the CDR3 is TGTGCCAGCAGTGTTCTAGCGGGGGGGCCAGGCACAGATACGCAGTATTTT. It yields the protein CASSVLAGGPGTDTQYF.

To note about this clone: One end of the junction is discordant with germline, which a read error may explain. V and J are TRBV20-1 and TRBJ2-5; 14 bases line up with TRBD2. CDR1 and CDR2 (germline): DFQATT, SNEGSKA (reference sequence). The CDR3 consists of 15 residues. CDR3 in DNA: TGCAGTGCTAGTCCAACGACTAGCGGGAGGGCCGGGTTCAACTTC. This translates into CSASPTTSGRAGFNF.

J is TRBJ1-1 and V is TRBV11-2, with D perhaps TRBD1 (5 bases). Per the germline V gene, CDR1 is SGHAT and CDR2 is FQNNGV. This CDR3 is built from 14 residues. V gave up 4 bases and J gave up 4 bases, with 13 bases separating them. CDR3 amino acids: CASSSPRVGTEAFF. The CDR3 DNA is TGTGCCAGCAGCTCGCCCAGGGTAGGCACTGAAGCTTTCTTT.

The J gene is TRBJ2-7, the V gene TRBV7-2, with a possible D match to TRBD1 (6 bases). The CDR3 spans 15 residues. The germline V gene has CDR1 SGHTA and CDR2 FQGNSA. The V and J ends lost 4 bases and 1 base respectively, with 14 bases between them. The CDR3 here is CASSSGTPLSYEQYF. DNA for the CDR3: TGTGCCAGCAGCTCCGGGACACCGTTATCCTACGAGCAGTACTTC.

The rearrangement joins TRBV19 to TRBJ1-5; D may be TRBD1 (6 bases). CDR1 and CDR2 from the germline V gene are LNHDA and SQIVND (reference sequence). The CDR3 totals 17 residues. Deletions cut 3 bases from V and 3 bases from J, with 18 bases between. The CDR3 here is CASSIWAGGQINQPQHF. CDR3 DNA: TGTGCCAGTAGTATTTGGGCTGGGGGACAAATCAATCAGCCCCAGCATTTT.

CDR3 bases: TGTGCCAGCAGCAGGACAGGGGGGCGCTCCTACGAGCAGTACTTC. Its translation is CASSRTGGRSYEQYF. The chain joins TRBV5-5 to TRBJ2-7; TRBD1 agrees at 10 bases. This CDR3 spans 15 amino acids. With V trimmed by 4 bases and J by 0 bases, 4 bases remained unmatched. The germline V gene encodes CDR1 SGHKS and CDR2 YYEKEE (reference sequence).

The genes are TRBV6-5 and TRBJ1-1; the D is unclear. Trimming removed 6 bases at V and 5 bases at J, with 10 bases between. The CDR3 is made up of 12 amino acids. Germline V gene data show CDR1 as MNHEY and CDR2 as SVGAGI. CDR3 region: CASSPQRTEAFF. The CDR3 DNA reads TGTGCCAGCAGCCCACAGCGGACTGAAGCTTTCTTT.

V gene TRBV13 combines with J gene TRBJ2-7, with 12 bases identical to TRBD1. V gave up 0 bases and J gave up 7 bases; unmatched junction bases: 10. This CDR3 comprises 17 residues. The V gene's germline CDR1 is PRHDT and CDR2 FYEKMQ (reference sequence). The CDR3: CASSLGGTGGGIREQYF. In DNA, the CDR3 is TGTGCCAGCAGCTTAGGGGGGACAGGGGGCGGAATTAGGGAGCAGTACTTC.

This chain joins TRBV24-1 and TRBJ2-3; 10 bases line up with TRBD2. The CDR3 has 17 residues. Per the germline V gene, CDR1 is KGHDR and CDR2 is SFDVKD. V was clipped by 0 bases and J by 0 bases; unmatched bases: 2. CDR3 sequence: CATSDLSTSGSTDTQYF. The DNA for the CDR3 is TGTGCCACCAGTGATTTGTCGACTAGCGGGAGCACAGATACGCAGTATTTT.

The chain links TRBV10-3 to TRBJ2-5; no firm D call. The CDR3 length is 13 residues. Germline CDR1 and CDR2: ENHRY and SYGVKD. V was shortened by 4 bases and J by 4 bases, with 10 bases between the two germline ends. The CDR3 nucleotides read TGTGCCATCAGTGCCCCAGGAACAGAGACCCAGTACTTC. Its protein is CAISAPGTETQYF.

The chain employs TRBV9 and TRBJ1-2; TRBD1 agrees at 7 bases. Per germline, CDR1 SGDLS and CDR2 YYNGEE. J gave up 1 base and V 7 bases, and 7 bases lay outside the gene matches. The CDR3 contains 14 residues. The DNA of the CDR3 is TGTGCCAGCCGTGGGGACAGTAATAACTATGGCTACACCTTC. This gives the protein CASRGDSNNYGYTF.

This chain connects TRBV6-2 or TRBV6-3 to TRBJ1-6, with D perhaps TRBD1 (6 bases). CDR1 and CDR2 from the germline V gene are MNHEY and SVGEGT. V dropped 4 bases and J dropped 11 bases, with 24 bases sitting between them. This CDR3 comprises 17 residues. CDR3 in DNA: TGTGCCAGCAGTTTGCAATCGGGGGGCCGAGGGAGGACACCCCTCCACTTT. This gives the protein CASSLQSGGRGRTPLHF.

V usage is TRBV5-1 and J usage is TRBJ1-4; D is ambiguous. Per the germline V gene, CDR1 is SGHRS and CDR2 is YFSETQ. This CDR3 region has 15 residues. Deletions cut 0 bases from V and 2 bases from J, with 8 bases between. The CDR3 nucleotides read TGCGCCAGCAGCTTGGACAGTAAGACTAATGAAAAACTGTTTTTT. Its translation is CASSLDSKTNEKLFF.

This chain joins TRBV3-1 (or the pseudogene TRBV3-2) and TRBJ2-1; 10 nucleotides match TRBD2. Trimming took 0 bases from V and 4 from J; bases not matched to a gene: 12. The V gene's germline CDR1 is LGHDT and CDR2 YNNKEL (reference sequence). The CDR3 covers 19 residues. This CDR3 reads CASSQDRSIGLAEYNEQFF. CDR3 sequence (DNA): TGTGCCAGCAGCCAAGATCGATCCATTGGACTAGCGGAGTACAATGAGCAGTTCTTC.

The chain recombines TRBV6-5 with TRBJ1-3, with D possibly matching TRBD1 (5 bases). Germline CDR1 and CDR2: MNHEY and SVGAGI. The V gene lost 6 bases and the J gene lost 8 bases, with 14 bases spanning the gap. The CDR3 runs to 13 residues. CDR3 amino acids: CASRNRGVDTIYF. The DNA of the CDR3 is TGTGCCAGCAGAAATCGGGGGGTAGACACCATATATTTT.